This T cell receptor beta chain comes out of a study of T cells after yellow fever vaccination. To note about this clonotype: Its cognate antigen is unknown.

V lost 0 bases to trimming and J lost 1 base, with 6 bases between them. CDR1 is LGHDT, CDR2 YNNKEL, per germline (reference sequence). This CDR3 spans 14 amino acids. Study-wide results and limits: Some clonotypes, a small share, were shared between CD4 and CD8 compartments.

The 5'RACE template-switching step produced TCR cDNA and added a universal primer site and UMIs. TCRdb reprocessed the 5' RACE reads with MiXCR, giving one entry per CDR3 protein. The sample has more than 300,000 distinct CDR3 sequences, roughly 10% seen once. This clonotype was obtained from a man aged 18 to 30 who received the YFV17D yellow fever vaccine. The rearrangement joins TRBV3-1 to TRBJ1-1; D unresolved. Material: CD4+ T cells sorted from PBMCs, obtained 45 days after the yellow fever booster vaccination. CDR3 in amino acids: CASSQEHPNTEAFF. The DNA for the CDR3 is TGTGCCAGCAGCCAAGAACACCCGAACACTGAAGCTTTCTTT.